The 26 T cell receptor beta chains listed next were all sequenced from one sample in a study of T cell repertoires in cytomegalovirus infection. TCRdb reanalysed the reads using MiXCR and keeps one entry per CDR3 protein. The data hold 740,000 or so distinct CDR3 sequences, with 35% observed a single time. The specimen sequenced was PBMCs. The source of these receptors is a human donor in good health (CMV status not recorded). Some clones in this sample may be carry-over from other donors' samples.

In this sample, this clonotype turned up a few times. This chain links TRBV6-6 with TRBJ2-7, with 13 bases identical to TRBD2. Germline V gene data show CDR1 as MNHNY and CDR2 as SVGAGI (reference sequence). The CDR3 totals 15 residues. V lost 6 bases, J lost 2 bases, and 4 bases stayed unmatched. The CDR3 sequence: CASREGLAGPYEQYF. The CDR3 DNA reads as TGTGCCAGCAGGGAGGGACTAGCGGGGCCCTACGAGCAGTACTTC.

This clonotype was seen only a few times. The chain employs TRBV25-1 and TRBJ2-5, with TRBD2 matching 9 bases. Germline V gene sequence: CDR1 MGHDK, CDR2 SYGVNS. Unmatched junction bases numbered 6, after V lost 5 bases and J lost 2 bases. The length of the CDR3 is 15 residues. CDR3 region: CASSSLAGEQETQYF. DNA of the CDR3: TGTGCCAGCAGTTCATTAGCGGGAGAACAAGAGACCCAGTACTTC.

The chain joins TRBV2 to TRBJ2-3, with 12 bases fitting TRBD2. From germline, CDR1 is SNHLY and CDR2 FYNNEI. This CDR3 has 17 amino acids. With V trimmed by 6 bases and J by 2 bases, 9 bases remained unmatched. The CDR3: CASRGVGLAGVTDTQYF. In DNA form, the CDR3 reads TGTGCCAGCAGGGGGGTGGGACTAGCGGGCGTCACAGATACGCAGTATTTT.

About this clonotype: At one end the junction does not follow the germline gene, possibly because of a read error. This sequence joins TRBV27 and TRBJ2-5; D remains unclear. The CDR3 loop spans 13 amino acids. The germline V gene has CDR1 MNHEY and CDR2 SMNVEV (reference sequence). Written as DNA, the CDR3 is TGTGCCCGCAGTTTCCTGGGTGTGGGGACCCAGTACTTC. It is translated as CARSFLGVGTQYF.

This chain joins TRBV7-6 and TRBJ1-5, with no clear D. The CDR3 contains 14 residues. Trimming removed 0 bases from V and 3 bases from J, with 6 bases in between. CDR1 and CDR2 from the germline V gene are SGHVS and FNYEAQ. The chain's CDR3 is CASSLAEDNQPQHF. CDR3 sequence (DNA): TGTGCCAGCAGCTTAGCTGAAGACAATCAGCCCCAGCATTTT.

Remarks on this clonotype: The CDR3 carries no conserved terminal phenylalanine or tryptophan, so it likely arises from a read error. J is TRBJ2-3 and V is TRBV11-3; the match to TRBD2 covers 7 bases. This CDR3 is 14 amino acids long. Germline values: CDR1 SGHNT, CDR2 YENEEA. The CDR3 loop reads CASSLGEGPDTQYY. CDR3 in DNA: TGTGCCAGCAGCTTAGGGGAGGGCCCAGATACACAGTATTAT.

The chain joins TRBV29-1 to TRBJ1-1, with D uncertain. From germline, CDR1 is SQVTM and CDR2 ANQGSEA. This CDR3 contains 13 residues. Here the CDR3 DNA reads TGCTGCGCAGGAGCGAGGTTGAACACTGAAGCTTTCTTT. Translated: CCAGARLNTEAFF.

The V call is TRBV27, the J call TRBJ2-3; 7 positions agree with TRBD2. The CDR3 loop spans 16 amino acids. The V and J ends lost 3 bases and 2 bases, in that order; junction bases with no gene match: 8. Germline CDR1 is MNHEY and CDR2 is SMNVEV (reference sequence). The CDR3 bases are TGTGCCAGCAGTTTTTCGCGGGGGATCCTCACAGATACGCAGTATTTT. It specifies CASSFSRGILTDTQYF.

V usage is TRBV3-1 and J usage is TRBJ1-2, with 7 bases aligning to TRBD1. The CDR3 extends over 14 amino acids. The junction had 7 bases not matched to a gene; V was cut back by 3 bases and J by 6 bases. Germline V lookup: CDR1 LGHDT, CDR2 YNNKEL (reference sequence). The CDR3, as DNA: TGTGCCAGCAGCCAGTCCCACAGGGGCGATGGCTACACCTTC. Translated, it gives CASSQSHRGDGYTF. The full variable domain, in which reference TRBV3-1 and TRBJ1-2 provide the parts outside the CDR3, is DTAVSQTPKYLVTQMGNDKSIKCEQNLGHDTMYWYKQDSKKFLKIMFSYNNKELIINETVPNRFSPKSPDKAHLNLHINSLELGDSAVYFCASSQSHRGDGYTFGSGTRLTVV.

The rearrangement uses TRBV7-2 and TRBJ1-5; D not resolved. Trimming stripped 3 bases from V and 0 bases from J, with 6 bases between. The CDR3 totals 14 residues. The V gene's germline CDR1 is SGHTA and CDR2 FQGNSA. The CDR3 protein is CASSFTSSNQPQHF. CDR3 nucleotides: TGTGCCAGCAGCTTCACAAGTAGCAATCAGCCCCAGCATTTT.

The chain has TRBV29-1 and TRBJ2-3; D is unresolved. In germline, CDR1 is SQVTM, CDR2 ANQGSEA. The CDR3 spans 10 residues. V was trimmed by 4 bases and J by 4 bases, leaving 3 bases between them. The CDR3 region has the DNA TGCAGCGTTGGCTCAGATACGCAGTATTTT. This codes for CSVGSDTQYF.

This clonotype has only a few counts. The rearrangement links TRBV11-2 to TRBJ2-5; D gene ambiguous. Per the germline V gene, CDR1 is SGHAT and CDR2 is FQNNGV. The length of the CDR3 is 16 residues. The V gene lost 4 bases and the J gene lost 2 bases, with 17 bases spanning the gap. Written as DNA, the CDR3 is TGTGCCAGCAGCTCTCCAACACTGGTGACACAAGAGACCCAGTACTTC. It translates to CASSSPTLVTQETQYF.

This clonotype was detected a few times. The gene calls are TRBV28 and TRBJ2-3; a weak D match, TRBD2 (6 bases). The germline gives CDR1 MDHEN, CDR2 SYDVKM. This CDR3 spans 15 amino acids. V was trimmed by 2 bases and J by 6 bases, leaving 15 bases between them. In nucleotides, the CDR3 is TGTGCCAGCAGTTTACAGGCGGGAAGGGTGGATACGCAGTATTTT. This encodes CASSLQAGRVDTQYF.

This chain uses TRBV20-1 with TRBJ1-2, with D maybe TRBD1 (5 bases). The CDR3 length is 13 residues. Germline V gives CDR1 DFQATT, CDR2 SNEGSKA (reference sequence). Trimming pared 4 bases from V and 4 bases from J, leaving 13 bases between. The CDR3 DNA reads TGCAGTGCTACCCAGGGTTCTAGCTATGGCTACACCTTC. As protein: CSATQGSSYGYTF.

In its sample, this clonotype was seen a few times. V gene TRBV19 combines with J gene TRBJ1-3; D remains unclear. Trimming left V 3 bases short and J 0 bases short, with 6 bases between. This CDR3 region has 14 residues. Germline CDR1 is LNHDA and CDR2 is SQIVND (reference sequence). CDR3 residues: CASSIQLSGNTIYF. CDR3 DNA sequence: TGTGCCAGTAGTATCCAGCTCTCTGGAAACACCATATATTTT.

The CDR3 is CASSFPPKRLAEVPADTQYF. As DNA, the CDR3 is TGTGCCAGCAGCTTCCCCCCGAAAAGACTAGCGGAAGTACCTGCAGATACGCAGTATTTT. The chain employs TRBV7-2 and TRBJ2-3, with 9 bases that match TRBD2. Germline CDR1 SGHTA, CDR2 FQGNSA. Trimming took 3 bases from V and 4 from J; bases not matched to a gene: 20. This CDR3 has 20 residues.

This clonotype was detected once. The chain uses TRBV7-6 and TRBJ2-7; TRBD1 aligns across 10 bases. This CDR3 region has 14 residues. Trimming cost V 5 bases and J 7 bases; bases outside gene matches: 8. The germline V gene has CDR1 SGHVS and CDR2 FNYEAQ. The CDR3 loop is CASSPGQGPKEQYF. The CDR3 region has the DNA TGTGCCAGCAGCCCGGGACAGGGGCCTAAGGAGCAGTACTTC. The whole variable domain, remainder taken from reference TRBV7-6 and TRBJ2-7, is GAGVSQSPRYKVTKRGQDVALRCDPISGHVSLYWYRQALGQGPEFLTYFNYEAQQDKSGLPNDRFSAERPEGSISTLTIQRTEQRDSAMYRCASSPGQGPKEQYFGPGTRLTVT.

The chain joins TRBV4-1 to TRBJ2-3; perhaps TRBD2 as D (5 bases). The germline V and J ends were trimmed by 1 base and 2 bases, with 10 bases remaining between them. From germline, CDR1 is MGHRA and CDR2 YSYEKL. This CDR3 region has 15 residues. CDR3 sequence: CASSQASRLTDTQYF. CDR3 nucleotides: TGCGCCAGCAGCCAAGCTAGCCGACTCACAGATACGCAGTATTTT.

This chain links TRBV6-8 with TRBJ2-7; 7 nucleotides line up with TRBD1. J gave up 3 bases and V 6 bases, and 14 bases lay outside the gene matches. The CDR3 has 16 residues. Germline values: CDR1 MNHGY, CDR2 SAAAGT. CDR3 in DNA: TGTGCCAGCAGCGGGAAAGACGGACAGGAGGTCTACGAGCAGTACTTC. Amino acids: CASSGKDGQEVYEQYF.

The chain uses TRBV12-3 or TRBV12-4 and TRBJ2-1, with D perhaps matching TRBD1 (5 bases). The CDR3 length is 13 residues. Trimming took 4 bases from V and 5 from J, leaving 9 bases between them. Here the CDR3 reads CASSSDRNNEQFF. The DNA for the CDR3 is TGTGCCAGCAGTTCAGACAGAAACAATGAGCAGTTCTTC.

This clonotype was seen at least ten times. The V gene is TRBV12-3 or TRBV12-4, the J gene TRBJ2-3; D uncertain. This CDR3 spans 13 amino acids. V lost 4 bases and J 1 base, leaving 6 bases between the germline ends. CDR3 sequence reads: CASSYPGTDTQYF. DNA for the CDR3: TGTGCCAGCAGTTACCCTGGCACAGATACGCAGTATTTT.

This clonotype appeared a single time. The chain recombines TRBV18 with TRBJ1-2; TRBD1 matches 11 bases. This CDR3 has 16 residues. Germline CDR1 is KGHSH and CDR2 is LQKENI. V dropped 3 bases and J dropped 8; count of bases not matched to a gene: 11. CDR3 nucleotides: TGTGCCAGCTCACCGGGTGGACAGGGGGCGAGTCGGGGCTACACCTTC. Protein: CASSPGGQGASRGYTF.

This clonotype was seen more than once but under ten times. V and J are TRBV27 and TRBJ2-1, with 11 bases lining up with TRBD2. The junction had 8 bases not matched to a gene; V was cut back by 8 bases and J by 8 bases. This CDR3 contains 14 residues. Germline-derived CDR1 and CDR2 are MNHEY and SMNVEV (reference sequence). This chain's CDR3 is CASGGLAVGDEQFF. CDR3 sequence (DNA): TGTGCCAGCGGGGGACTAGCGGTTGGCGATGAGCAGTTCTTC.

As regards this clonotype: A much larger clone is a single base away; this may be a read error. The CDR3 region has the DNA TGTGCCAGCAGCTTAGTGCCTAGAGGGAGGGAAAATGCCGGGGAGCTGTTTTTT. Protein: CASSLVPRGRENAGELFF. This chain links TRBV7-8 with TRBJ2-2, with 7 positions matching TRBD2. The CDR3 covers 18 residues. J was trimmed by 6 bases and V by 1 base; bases with no gene match: 14. The V gene's germline CDR1 is SGHVS and CDR2 FQNEAQ.

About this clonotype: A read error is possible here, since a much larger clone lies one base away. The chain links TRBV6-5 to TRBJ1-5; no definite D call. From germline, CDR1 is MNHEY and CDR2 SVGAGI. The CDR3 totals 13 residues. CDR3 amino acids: CARSYSSNQPQHF. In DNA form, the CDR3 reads TGTGCCAGAAGTTACAGTAGCAATCAGCCCCAGCATTTT.

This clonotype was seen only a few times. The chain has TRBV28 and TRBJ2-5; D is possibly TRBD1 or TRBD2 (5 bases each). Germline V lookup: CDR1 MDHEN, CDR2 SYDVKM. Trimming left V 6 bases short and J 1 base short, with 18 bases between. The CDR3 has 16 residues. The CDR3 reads CASSPRDLWGQETQYF. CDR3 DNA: TGTGCCAGCAGCCCCCGGGACCTTTGGGGCCAAGAGACCCAGTACTTC.